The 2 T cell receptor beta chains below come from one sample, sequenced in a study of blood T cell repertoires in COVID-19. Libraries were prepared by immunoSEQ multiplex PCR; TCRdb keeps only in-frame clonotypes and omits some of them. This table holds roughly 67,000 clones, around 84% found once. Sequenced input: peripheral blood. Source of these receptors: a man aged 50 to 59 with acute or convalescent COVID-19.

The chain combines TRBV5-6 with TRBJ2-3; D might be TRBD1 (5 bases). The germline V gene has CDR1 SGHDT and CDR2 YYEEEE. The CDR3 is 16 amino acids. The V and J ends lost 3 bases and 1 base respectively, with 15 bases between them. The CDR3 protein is CASSWGRGTRTDTQYF. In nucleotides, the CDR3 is TGTGCCAGCAGCTGGGGAAGGGGCACGCGCACAGATACGCAGTATTTT.

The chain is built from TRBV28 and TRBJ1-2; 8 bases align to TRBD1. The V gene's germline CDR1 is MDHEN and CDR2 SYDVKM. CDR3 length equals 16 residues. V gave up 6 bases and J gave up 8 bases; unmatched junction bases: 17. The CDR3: CASRTGAGPRSRGYTF. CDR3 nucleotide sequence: TGTGCCAGCAGGACAGGGGCAGGCCCTCGTTCCCGAGGCTACACCTTC.